A selection of T cell receptor beta chains follows, all from one sample in a study of PD-1 blockade in classical Hodgkin lymphoma. Profiled with immunoSEQ multiplex PCR; TCRdb holds only in-frame clones, not every one. The sample shows 90,000 to 130,000 clones, 80% to 90% of them seen only once. The sample was peripheral blood mononuclear cells (PBMCs), taken before the second cycle of nivolumab. The receptors originated from a human donor with classical Hodgkin lymphoma. Both conserved end residues are part of each CDR3. A D gene is named only where the DNA matches it firmly. Not all rows give a size; the values are once, few, many and, for expanded clones, a class.

d_call | j_call | v_call | clone_size | cdr3_aa | cdr3_nt
NA | TRBJ2-1 | TRBV30 | NA | CAYQFNNEQFF | TGTGCCTACCAGTTCAACAATGAGCAGTTCTTC
NA | TRBJ1-2 | TRBV6-5 | NA | CASSYKAGGSYGYTF | TGTGCCAGCAGTTATAAGGCAGGTGGGAGCTATGGCTACACCTTC
NA | TRBJ1-2 | TRBV2 | NA | CASPWGLPWRWEKNYGYTF | TGTGCCAGCCCTTGGGGTTTGCCTTGGAGATGGGAAAAAAACTATGGCTACACCTTC
NA | TRBJ2-1 | TRBV9 | NA | CASSVADYPWGVYNEQFF | TGTGCCAGCAGCGTAGCGGACTACCCTTGGGGGGTCTACAATGAGCAGTTCTTC
NA | TRBJ2-2 | TRBV28 | NA | CASSLGSNTGELFF | TGTGCCAGCAGTTTGGGCAGTAACACCGGGGAGCTGTTTTTT
TRBD2 | TRBJ2-1 | TRBV4-1 | NA | CASSPPSGVNNEQFF | TGCGCCAGCAGCCCCCCTAGCGGAGTAAACAATGAGCAGTTCTTC
TRBD1 | TRBJ2-4 | TRBV19 | NA | CASSLPGQWGKNIQYF | TGTGCCAGTAGCCTACCGGGACAGTGGGGCAAAAACATTCAGTACTTC
NA | TRBJ1-1 | TRBV4-1 | few | CASSQGDMNTEAFF | TGCGCCAGCAGCCAGGGGGACATGAACACTGAAGCTTTCTTT
NA | TRBJ1-5 | TRBV15 | NA | CATSSDGSNQPQHF | TGTGCCACCAGCAGTGACGGTAGCAATCAGCCCCAGCATTTT
TRBD2 | TRBJ2-2 | TRBV5-1 | NA | CASSLKLAGFNTGELFF | TGCGCCAGCAGCTTGAAACTAGCGGGGTTCAACACCGGGGAGCTGTTTTTT
TRBD2 | TRBJ2-7 | TRBV5-4 | once | CASSLGSGSAPYEQYF | TGTGCCAGCAGCTTGGGGAGCGGGAGCGCGCCCTACGAGCAGTACTTC
NA | TRBJ2-7 | TRBV20-1 | NA | CSARDRVLQYF | TGCAGTGCTAGAGATAGGGTTTTGCAGTACTTC
TRBD1 | TRBJ1-2 | TRBV7-2 | NA | CASSAYTGDGYGYTF | TGTGCCAGCAGCGCTTATACAGGGGATGGCTATGGCTACACCTTC
NA | TRBJ1-1 | TRBV18 | NA | CASSPSRVVEHTEAFF | TGTGCCAGCTCACCTTCCAGGGTAGTCGAGCACACTGAAGCTTTCTTT
NA | TRBJ2-7 | TRBV7-2 | NA | CASSTGTHYEQYF | TGTGCCAGCAGCACCGGAACCCACTACGAGCAGTACTTC
NA | TRBJ2-2 | TRBV13 | NA | CASSPYLGSGTGELFF | TGTGCCAGCAGCCCCTACCTTGGGAGCGGCACCGGGGAGCTGTTTTTT
TRBD2 | TRBJ2-2 | TRBV6-5 | NA | CASRRTSGMVRLFF | TGTGCCAGCAGGCGGACTAGCGGGATGGTCCGGCTGTTTTTT
TRBD1 | TRBJ1-1 | TRBV6-1 | NA | CASSAATGQNTEAFF | TGTGCCAGCAGTGCCGCGACAGGGCAGAACACTGAAGCTTTCTTT
NA | TRBJ2-3 | TRBV27 | few | CASSLRGQSTDTQYF | TGTGCCAGCAGTTTGCGGGGACAGAGCACAGATACGCAGTATTTT
TRBD1 | TRBJ2-7 | TRBV7-9 | NA | CASSPDRGLYEQYF | TGTGCCAGCAGTCCGGACAGGGGGCTCTACGAGCAGTACTTC
NA | TRBJ1-2 | TRBV7-8 | NA | CASSLDLTRWRNGYTF | TGTGCCAGCAGCTTAGATCTGACTAGGTGGCGGAATGGCTACACCTTC
NA | TRBJ2-7 | TRBV30 | NA | CAWSVSGVGDEQYF | TGTGCCTGGAGTGTCTCGGGAGTGGGGGACGAGCAGTACTTC
TRBD2 | TRBJ2-1 | TRBV4-3 | NA | CASSQDVVAGGPGNEQFF | TGCGCCAGCAGCCAAGATGTGGTAGCGGGAGGGCCAGGGAATGAGCAGTTCTTC
TRBD1 | TRBJ2-7 | TRBV6-5 | NA | CASSYQGTAYEQYF | TGTGCCAGCAGTTACCAAGGGACAGCCTACGAGCAGTACTTC
NA | TRBJ2-1 | TRBV19 | NA | CASSGRTDTTYNEQFF | TGTGCCAGTAGTGGGAGGACAGACACAACCTACAATGAGCAGTTCTTC
NA | TRBJ2-7 | TRBV15 | NA | CATSRDRAAYEQYF | TGTGCCACCAGCAGAGATCGGGCAGCCTACGAGCAGTACTTC
TRBD2 | TRBJ2-2 | TRBV27 | NA | CASSYQGLAGINTGELFF | TGTGCCAGCAGTTATCAGGGACTAGCGGGAATTAACACCGGGGAGCTGTTTTTT
TRBD1 | TRBJ2-5 | TRBV7-7 | NA | CASSSQGARETQYF | TGTGCCAGCAGCTCCCAGGGGGCGCGGGAGACCCAGTACTTC
NA | TRBJ2-1 | TRBV28 | once | CASSFTRYVYNEQFF | TGTGCCAGCAGTTTTACCAGGTATGTCTACAATGAGCAGTTCTTC
TRBD2 | TRBJ2-3 | TRBV5-4 | NA | CASSSPLAGLFHTQYF | TGTGCCAGCAGCTCTCCTCTAGCGGGACTTTTTCATACGCAGTATTTT
TRBD1 | TRBJ2-7 | TRBV18 | NA | CASSRDRGEQYF | TGTGCCAGCTCACGGGACAGGGGAGAGCAGTACTTC
NA | TRBJ2-1 | TRBV28 | few | CASSLGGSLSNEQFF | TGTGCCAGCAGTTTAGGGGGTTCTCTATCCAATGAGCAGTTCTTC
TRBD2 | TRBJ2-2 | TRBV28 | NA | CASSLRGLAGGPGTGELFF | TGTGCCAGCAGTTTGAGGGGTCTAGCGGGAGGGCCGGGCACCGGGGAGCTGTTTTTT
TRBD1 | TRBJ1-3 | TRBV5-1 | NA | CASSLTGGGGNTIYF | TGCGCCAGCAGCTTGACAGGGGGCGGTGGAAACACCATATATTTT
NA | TRBJ2-3 | TRBV27 | once | CASSLKWGGWGTDTQYF | TGTGCCAGCAGTTTAAAGTGGGGGGGCTGGGGCACAGATACGCAGTATTTT
TRBD2 | TRBJ2-5 | TRBV6-7 | few | CASSYSSVAGGPEETQYF | TGTGCCAGCAGTTACTCGAGCGTGGCGGGAGGGCCCGAGGAGACCCAGTACTTC
NA | TRBJ2-1 | TRBV5-6 | NA | CASSRLSQGGRNEQFF | TGTGCCAGCAGTCGACTGTCCCAGGGGGGACGGAATGAGCAGTTCTTC
TRBD2 | TRBJ2-3 | TRBV5-4 | few | CASSPGALAGTDTQYF | TGTGCCAGCAGCCCTGGGGCCCTAGCGGGCACAGATACGCAGTATTTT
NA | TRBJ2-7 | TRBV5-6 | NA | CASSLYSYEQYF | TGTGCCAGCAGCTTGTACTCCTACGAGCAGTACTTC
TRBD2 | TRBJ2-1 | TRBV4-1 | once | CASSPTSGSYNEQFF | TGCGCCAGCAGCCCAACTAGCGGGAGCTACAATGAGCAGTTCTTC
NA | TRBJ2-7 | TRBV27 | once | CASSSGLRRDEQYF | TGTGCCAGCAGTTCCGGCCTTCGGAGGGACGAGCAGTACTTC
NA | TRBJ1-1 | TRBV29-1 | NA | CSVELWNTEAFF | TGCAGCGTTGAACTTTGGAACACTGAAGCTTTCTTT
TRBD1 | TRBJ2-1 | TRBV4-3 | NA | CASSQEKWDSSLSSYNEQFF | TGCGCCAGCAGCCAAGAAAAGTGGGACAGTTCTCTTTCCTCCTACAATGAGCAGTTCTTC
TRBD1 | TRBJ2-7 | TRBV6-6 | NA | CASSPQGFVYEQYF | TGTGCCAGCAGTCCACAGGGGTTCGTCTACGAGCAGTACTTC
NA | TRBJ2-2 | TRBV28 | NA | CASSLLSWGTGELFF | TGTGCCAGCAGTTTACTGTCTTGGGGGACCGGGGAGCTGTTTTTT
NA | TRBJ2-7 | TRBV11-2 | NA | CASSLGRSLHEQYF | TGTGCCAGCAGCTTAGGTCGCTCTTTGCACGAGCAGTACTTC
TRBD2 | TRBJ2-1 | TRBV19 | NA | CASNGGRGYNEQFF | TGTGCCAGTAACGGCGGGAGAGGGTACAATGAGCAGTTCTTC
NA | TRBJ2-5 | TRBV7-9 | NA | CASSAHRGAGNQETQYF | TGTGCCAGCAGCGCCCATCGGGGGGCCGGGAATCAAGAGACCCAGTACTTC
NA | TRBJ2-3 | TRBV11-2 | NA | CASSLAGSSTDTQYF | TGTGCCAGCAGCTTAGCAGGGTCTTCCACAGATACGCAGTATTTT
TRBD2 | TRBJ2-1 | TRBV6-1 | NA | CASSESVAGVRNEQFF | TGTGCCAGCAGTGAATCGGTAGCGGGAGTAAGGAATGAGCAGTTCTTC
NA | TRBJ1-2 | TRBV29-1 | NA | CSFATGFDGYTF | TGCAGCTTCGCCACAGGGTTCGATGGCTACACCTTC
NA | TRBJ2-3 | TRBV18 | NA | CASSPPAQGGASDTQYF | TGTGCCAGCTCACCACCGGCTCAGGGGGGCGCGTCAGATACGCAGTATTTT
NA | TRBJ2-2 | TRBV5-6 | NA | CASSLVPGAGGELFF | TGTGCCAGCAGCTTGGTCCCAGGGGCCGGGGGGGAGCTGTTTTTT
NA | TRBJ1-5 | TRBV9 | NA | CASSVDLDPVEEPQHF | TGTGCCAGCAGCGTAGATCTGGACCCCGTAGAGGAGCCCCAGCATTTT
NA | TRBJ2-7 | TRBV30 | NA | CAWSQTRYEQYF | TGTGCCTGGAGCCAGACTAGATACGAGCAGTACTTC
NA | TRBJ2-2 | TRBV6-6 | NA | CASTLFGGGELFF | TGTGCCAGCACCCTGTTCGGAGGCGGGGAGCTGTTTTTT
NA | TRBJ2-1 | TRBV10-3 | NA | CAISGSGYYNEQFF | TGTGCCATCAGTGGGTCAGGGTACTACAATGAGCAGTTCTTC